This TCR beta chain was obtained from a study of a mutant IDH1 vaccine in newly diagnosed glioma. Study-level background: Commencement of vaccination occurred 4-6 weeks following radiotherapy alone, or concurrently with temozolomide cycles. Treated patients, averaging 40.4 years, were about 60% male and about 38% female. V12 corresponded to week 35 and V13 to week 47.

This table comes from immunoSEQ multiplex PCR, and its TCRdb copy is limited to in-frame clones, with some not included. Of fewer than 25,000 clones listed, about four fifths are singletons. This clone was seen more than once but under ten times. Antigen specificity is unknown. The CDR3 contains 12 residues. Trimming took off 2 bases at V and 3 bases at J, with 1 base between the two ends. Germline CDR1 is KGHSH and CDR2 is LQKENI. Time point denoted: week 47, end of study. The content of each vaccine dose was 300 ug of mutant IDH1 20-mer peptide, and topical imiquimod accompanied it. Each donor presented with a new WHO grade 3 or 4 astrocytoma that tested IDH1-mutant and showed ATRX loss.

The material was PBMCs, obtained from a glioma patient whose treatment included an IDH1 peptide vaccine. The chain couples TRBV18 to TRBJ2-2; no clear D gene. This TCR was recovered from a man aged 35-49 years with glioma. The CDR3 nucleotides read TGTGCCAGCTCACCAGACACCGGGGAGCTGTTTTTT. It is translated as CASSPDTGELFF.